This entry describes one TCR beta chain. From germline, CDR1 is SNHLY and CDR2 FYNNEI. Trimming took 5 bases from V and 2 from J; bases not matched to a gene: 5. The CDR3 has 15 amino acids. This specimen comes from a study of cytomegalovirus exposure and HLA in healthy donors. Both 60 Vbeta primers and 13 Jbeta primers went into the PCR. Per the study methods: The count from a later analysis was some 80 million unique TCR beta chains, 9 million to 12 million of them shared. TCRdb's copy holds only in-frame clones and misses some; the assay was immunoSEQ multiplex PCR. V and J calls and clone size come straight from that table; D and trimming were deduced from the DNA. This table has 80,000 to 95,000 clones, 75% to 85% appearing once.

This clonotype originated in a woman between 40 and 50 years old in good health and CMV-seropositive. V is TRBV2 and J is TRBJ2-7, with 11 bases identical to TRBD1. Specimen: PBMCs. The CDR3 spells CASSTGQGATYEQYF. The CDR3 DNA reads TGTGCCAGCAGTACCGGACAGGGGGCGACCTACGAGCAGTACTTC.